The entry below gives a single T cell receptor (beta chain) sequence along with its context. This entry is derived from a study of blood T cell repertoires in COVID-19. Study details: The study drew acute and convalescent COVID-19 samples from the United States, Italy and Spain. PBMCs, B-cell-depleted T cells, or T cells provided the cDNA or gDNA that made up the material.

Under the authors' procedure: Estimates of nucleated cell counts were drawn from the amplification of reference gene primers. The repertoire was sequenced with immunoSEQ multiplex PCR; TCRdb's copy has only in-frame clones and lacks some. D and trimming were read from the DNA, whereas the V and J calls and clone size are those reported in that table. Altogether over 150,000 clones are present, 86% being singletons, with the ten largest covering less than 25%. Germline CDR1 and CDR2: KGHSH and LQKENI. J gave up 3 bases and V 6 bases, and 9 bases lay outside the gene matches. The CDR3 has 15 residues. The sequence was obtained from an older man with active or convalescent COVID-19. The specimen was peripheral blood. This chain connects TRBV18 to TRBJ1-1; TRBD1 agrees at 8 bases. The CDR3 region is CASSFRQGRDTEAFF. CDR3 coding DNA: TGTGCCAGCTCCTTTAGACAGGGGAGGGACACTGAAGCTTTCTTT. The complete variable domain, with remaining parts taken from reference TRBV18 and TRBJ1-1, reads NAGVMQNPRHLVRRRGQEARLRCSPMKGHSHVYWYRQLPEEGLKFMVYLQKENIIDESGMPKERFSAEFPKEGPSILRIQQVVRGDSAAYFCASSFRQGRDTEAFFGQGTRLTVV.